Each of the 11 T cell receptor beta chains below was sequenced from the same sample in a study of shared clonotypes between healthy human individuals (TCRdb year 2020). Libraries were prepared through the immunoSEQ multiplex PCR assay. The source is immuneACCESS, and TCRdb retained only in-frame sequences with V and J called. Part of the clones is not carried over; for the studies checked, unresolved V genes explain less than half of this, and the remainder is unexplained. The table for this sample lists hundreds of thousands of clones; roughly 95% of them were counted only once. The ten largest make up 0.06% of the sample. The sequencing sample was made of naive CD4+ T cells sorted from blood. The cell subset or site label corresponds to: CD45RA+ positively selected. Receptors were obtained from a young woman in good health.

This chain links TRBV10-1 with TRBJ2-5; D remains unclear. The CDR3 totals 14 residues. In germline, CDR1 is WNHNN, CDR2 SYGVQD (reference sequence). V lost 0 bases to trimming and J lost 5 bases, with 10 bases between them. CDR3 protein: CASSESQLRETQYF. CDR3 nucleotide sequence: TGCGCCAGCAGTGAGTCTCAGCTTAGGGAGACCCAGTACTTC.

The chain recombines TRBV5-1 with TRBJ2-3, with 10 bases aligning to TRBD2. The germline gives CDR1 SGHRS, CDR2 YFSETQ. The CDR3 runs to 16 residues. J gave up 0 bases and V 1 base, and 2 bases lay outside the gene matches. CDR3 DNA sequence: TGCGCCAGCAGCTTGCTAGCGGGAGATAGCACAGATACGCAGTATTTT. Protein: CASSLLAGDSTDTQYF. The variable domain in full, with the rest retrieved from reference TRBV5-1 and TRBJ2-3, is KAGVTQTPRYLIKTRGQQVTLSCSPISGHRSVSWYQQTPGQGLQFLFEYFSETQRNKGNFPGRFSGRQFSNSRSEMNVSTLELGDSALYLCASSLLAGDSTDTQYFGPGTRLTVL.

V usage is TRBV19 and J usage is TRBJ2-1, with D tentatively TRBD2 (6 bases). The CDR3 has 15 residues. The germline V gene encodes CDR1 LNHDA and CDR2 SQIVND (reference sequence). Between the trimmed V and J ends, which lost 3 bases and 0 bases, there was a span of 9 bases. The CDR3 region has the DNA TGTGCCAGTAGTATTAGCGGAGGCTCCTACAATGAGCAGTTCTTC. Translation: CASSISGGSYNEQFF.

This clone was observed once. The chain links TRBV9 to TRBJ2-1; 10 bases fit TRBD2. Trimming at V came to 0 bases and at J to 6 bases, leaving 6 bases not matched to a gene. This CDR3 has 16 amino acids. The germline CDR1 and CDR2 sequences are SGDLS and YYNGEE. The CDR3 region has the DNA TGTGCCAGCAGCGTAGAGCCGACTAGCGGGCGCAATGAGCAGTTCTTC. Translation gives CASSVEPTSGRNEQFF.

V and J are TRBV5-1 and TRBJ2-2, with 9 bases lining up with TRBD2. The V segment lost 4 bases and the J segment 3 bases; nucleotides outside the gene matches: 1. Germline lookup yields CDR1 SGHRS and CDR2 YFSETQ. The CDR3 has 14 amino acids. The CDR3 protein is CASSRLADTGELFF. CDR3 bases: TGCGCCAGCAGCCGACTAGCGGACACCGGGGAGCTGTTTTTT.

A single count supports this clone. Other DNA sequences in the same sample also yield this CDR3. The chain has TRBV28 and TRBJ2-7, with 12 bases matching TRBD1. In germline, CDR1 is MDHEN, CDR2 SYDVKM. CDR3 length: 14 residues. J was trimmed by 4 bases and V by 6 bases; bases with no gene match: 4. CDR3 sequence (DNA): TGTGCCAGCAGGCCGGGACAGGGGGCTTACGAGCAGTACTTC. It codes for CASRPGQGAYEQYF.

The CDR3 nucleotides read TGTGCCAGCAGCTTAATAGCGGGACCCTACGAGCAGTACTTC. Translation: CASSLIAGPYEQYF. This chain joins TRBV11-1 and TRBJ2-7, with TRBD2 identical over 8 bases. The trim removed 2 bases at V and 2 bases at J, leaving 2 bases unmatched. The CDR3 has 14 amino acids. From germline, CDR1 is SGHAT and CDR2 FQDESV (reference sequence).

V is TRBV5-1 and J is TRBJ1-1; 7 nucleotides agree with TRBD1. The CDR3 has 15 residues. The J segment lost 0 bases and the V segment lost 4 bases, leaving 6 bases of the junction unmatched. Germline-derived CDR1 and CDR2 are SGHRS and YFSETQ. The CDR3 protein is CASSVTTGLNTEAFF. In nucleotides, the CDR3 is TGCGCCAGCAGCGTAACGACAGGGTTGAACACTGAAGCTTTCTTT.

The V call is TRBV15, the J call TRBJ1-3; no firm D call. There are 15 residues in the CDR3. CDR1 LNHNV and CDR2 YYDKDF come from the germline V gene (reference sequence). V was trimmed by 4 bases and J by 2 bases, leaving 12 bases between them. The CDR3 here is CATSKSGTTGNTIYF. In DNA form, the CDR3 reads TGTGCCACCAGCAAGTCCGGCACGACTGGAAACACCATATATTTT.

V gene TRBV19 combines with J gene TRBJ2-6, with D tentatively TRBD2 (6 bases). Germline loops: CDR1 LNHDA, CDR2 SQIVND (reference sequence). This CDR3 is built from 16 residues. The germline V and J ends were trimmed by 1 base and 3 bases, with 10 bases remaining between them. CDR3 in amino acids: CASSIVGGYGANVLTF. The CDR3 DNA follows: TGTGCCAGTAGTATAGTGGGGGGTTATGGGGCCAACGTCCTGACTTTC. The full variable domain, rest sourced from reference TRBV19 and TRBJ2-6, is DGGITQSPKYLFRKEGQNVTLSCEQNLNHDAMYWYRQDPGQGLRLIYYSQIVNDFQKGDIAEGYSVSREKKESFPLTVTSAQKNPTAFYLCASSIVGGYGANVLTFGAGSRLTVL.

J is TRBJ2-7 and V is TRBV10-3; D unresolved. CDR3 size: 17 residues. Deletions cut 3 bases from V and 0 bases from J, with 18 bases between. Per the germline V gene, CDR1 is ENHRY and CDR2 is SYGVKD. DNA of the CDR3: TGTGCCATCAGTGACTCAAGGGCAGGCCGCGGCTCCTACGAGCAGTACTTC. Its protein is CAISDSRAGRGSYEQYF.